What follows are 5 T cell receptor beta chains derived from one specimen sequenced in a study of blood T cell repertoires in COVID-19. The repertoire was sequenced with immunoSEQ multiplex PCR; TCRdb's copy has only in-frame clones and lacks some. The sample yields about 150,000 clones, 80% seen once. Sequenced material: peripheral blood. Receptor source: a man aged 60 to 69 with acute or convalescent COVID-19.

The rearrangement links TRBV24-1 to TRBJ1-1; D not certain. Per the germline V gene, CDR1 is KGHDR and CDR2 is SFDVKD. The CDR3 spans 13 residues. Deletions cut 3 bases from V and 7 bases from J, with 11 bases between. The CDR3 protein is CATSDTYSGEAFF. The DNA of the CDR3 is TGTGCCACCAGTGATACTTACTCGGGTGAAGCTTTCTTT.

This clone has a handful of counts. CDR3 sequence (DNA): TGTGCTAGTGGTTTGGTACTCGGGTCCCTCGACAGCCACAATCAGCCCCAGCATTTT. It codes for CASGLVLGSLDSHNQPQHF. The chain joins TRBV12-5 to TRBJ1-5, with D tentatively TRBD1 (5 bases). V lost 0 bases, J lost 3 bases, and 21 bases lay in between. Looked up from germline, CDR1 is LGHNT and CDR2 is FRNRAP. CDR3 length: 19 amino acids.

J is TRBJ2-7 and V is TRBV6-1; possible D gene TRBD1, 6 bases. CDR3 length: 14 residues. The V end lost 2 bases, the J end lost 12 bases, and 20 bases lay between the germline ends. The germline CDR1 and CDR2 sequences are MNHNS and SASEGT. This CDR3 is CASSEHGRGLPGYF. The CDR3 nucleotides read TGTGCCAGCAGTGAACACGGCAGGGGCCTACCCGGGTACTTC.

The chain links TRBV3-1 (or the pseudogene TRBV3-2) to TRBJ1-5; TRBD1 matches 7 bases. Germline assignment: CDR1 LGHDT and CDR2 YNNKEL (reference sequence). The CDR3 contains 14 residues. Unmatched junction bases numbered 2, after V lost 0 bases and J lost 6 bases. CDR3 DNA: TGTGCCAGCAGCCAAGAGCACAGGGGTCAGCCCCAGCATTTT. It is translated as CASSQEHRGQPQHF.

J is TRBJ2-3 and V is TRBV6-5; D may be TRBD1 (5 bases). The germline CDR1 and CDR2 sequences are MNHEY and SVGAGI. The CDR3 sequence is 14 residues long. V lost 6 bases and J lost 0, with 10 bases in between. The CDR3 region is CASSLTASTDTQYF. DNA for the CDR3: TGTGCCAGCAGCCTGACAGCTAGCACAGATACGCAGTATTTT.